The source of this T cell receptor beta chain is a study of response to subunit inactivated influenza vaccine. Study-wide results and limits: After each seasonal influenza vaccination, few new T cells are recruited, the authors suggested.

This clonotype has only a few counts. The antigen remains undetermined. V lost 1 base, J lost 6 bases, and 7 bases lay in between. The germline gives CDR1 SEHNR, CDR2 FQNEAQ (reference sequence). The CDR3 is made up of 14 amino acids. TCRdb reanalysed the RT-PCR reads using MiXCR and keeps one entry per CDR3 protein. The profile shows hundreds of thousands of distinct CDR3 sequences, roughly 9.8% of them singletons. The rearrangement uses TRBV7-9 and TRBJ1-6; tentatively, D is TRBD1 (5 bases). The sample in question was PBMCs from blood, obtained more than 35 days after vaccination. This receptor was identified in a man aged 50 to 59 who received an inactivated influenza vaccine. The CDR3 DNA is TGTGCCAGCAGCTTAGATGGGGCTAATTCACCCCTCCACTTT. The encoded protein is CASSLDGANSPLHF.